Each of the 18 T cell receptor beta chains below was sequenced from the same sample in a study of shared clonotypes between healthy human individuals. Assay used: immunoSEQ multiplex PCR; TCRdb lists only in-frame clones, some missing. The table has about 2.1 million clones, roughly 95% seen once. Naive CD8 cells comprised CD45RO-negative, CCR7-positively selected cells, excluding terminally differentiated effector memory CD45RA+ cells. The sequenced sample consisted of naive CD8+ T cells from PBMCs. These receptors were obtained from a man in his late teens or twenties in good health. Some clones in this sample may be carry-over from other donors' samples.

This clone was recorded once. V and J are TRBV4-2 and TRBJ2-7; a possible D gene is TRBD1 (5 bases). Per germline, CDR1 LGHNA and CDR2 YNFKEQ. V dropped 0 bases and J dropped 3 bases, with 18 bases sitting between them. This CDR3 contains 17 residues. CDR3 loop: CASSQEPPDTGYYEQYF. CDR3 nucleotide sequence: TGTGCCAGCAGCCAAGAGCCCCCGGACACGGGCTACTACGAGCAGTACTTC.

The chain joins TRBV28 to TRBJ2-7, with 11 bases identical to TRBD1. Germline loops: CDR1 MDHEN, CDR2 SYDVKM. The CDR3 spans 17 residues. With 3 bases clipped from V and 1 base from J, the junction kept 8 bases outside the gene matches. This CDR3 is CASSFLRTGGPSYEQYF. In nucleotides, the CDR3 is TGTGCCAGCAGTTTTCTCCGGACAGGGGGCCCATCCTACGAGCAGTACTTC.

The chain employs TRBV4-2 and TRBJ2-3, with 12 bases fitting TRBD2. Germline values: CDR1 LGHNA, CDR2 YNFKEQ. The CDR3 runs to 17 residues. The trim removed 3 bases at V and 3 bases at J, leaving 7 bases unmatched. CDR3 nucleotides: TGTGCCAGCAGCCAGGAACTAGCGGGAGGTGGTACAGATACGCAGTATTTT. Protein sequence: CASSQELAGGGTDTQYF.

This clone was seen only once. The chain uses TRBV2 and TRBJ1-2; no reliable D call. With 2 bases removed from V and 0 bases from J, the gap between germline ends came to 16 bases. This CDR3 contains 17 residues. CDR1 SNHLY and CDR2 FYNNEI come from the germline V gene. The CDR3: CASSERYGPGSNYGYTF. The DNA for the CDR3 is TGTGCCAGCAGTGAAAGATACGGGCCGGGGTCTAACTATGGCTACACCTTC.

This chain uses TRBV29-1 with TRBJ2-3, with 10 nucleotides matching TRBD2. The ends lost 3 bases at V and 3 bases at J; junction bases unmatched: 6. The CDR3 has 15 amino acids. Germline values: CDR1 SQVTM, CDR2 ANQGSEA. Here the CDR3 DNA reads TGCAGCGTTGATGCCGGGACTAGCGAAACAGATACGCAGTATTTT. Protein product: CSVDAGTSETDTQYF.

Comment on this clone: The same CDR3 is also encoded by other DNA sequences in this sample. The chain is built from TRBV28 and TRBJ1-4, with TRBD1 as a possible D gene (5 bases). This CDR3 is built from 15 residues. V lost 3 bases, J lost 0 bases, and 8 bases lay in between. Germline-derived CDR1 and CDR2 are MDHEN and SYDVKM. CDR3 residues: CASSLGDATNEKLFF. CDR3 coding DNA: TGTGCCAGCAGTTTGGGGGATGCAACTAATGAAAAACTGTTTTTT. The entire variable domain, with the rest obtained from reference TRBV28 and TRBJ1-4, is as follows: DVKVTQSSRYLVKRTGEKVFLECVQDMDHENMFWYRQDPGLGLRLIYFSYDVKMKEKGDIPEGYSVSREKKERFSLILESASTNQTSMYLCASSLGDATNEKLFFGSGTQLSVL.

J is TRBJ1-4 and V is TRBV9; a possible D gene is TRBD1 (5 bases). V was trimmed by 0 bases and J by 5 bases, leaving 11 bases between them. CDR1 and CDR2 from the germline V gene are SGDLS and YYNGEE. This CDR3 is built from 15 residues. CDR3 sequence reads: CASSVGFGTNEKLFF. CDR3 nucleotide sequence: TGTGCCAGCAGCGTAGGGTTTGGGACGAATGAAAAACTGTTTTTT.

The chain joins TRBV4-3 to TRBJ1-2; D remains unclear. The CDR3 sequence is 15 residues long. Looked up from germline, CDR1 is LGHNA and CDR2 is YSLEER. Between the trimmed V and J ends, which lost 0 bases and 2 bases, there was a span of 10 bases. In DNA, the CDR3 is TGCGCCAGCAGCCAAGATGTAGACACAAACTATGGCTACACCTTC. Protein: CASSQDVDTNYGYTF.

The rearrangement uses TRBV7-9 and TRBJ1-6, with a possible D match to TRBD1 (5 bases). Germline CDR1 reads SEHNR; CDR2 reads FQNEAQ (reference sequence). This CDR3 is 15 amino acids long. Trimming took off 1 base at V and 8 bases at J, with 12 bases between the two ends. The DNA for the CDR3 is TGTGCCAGCAGCTTAGAACTGGGGACTGATTCACCCCTCCACTTT. Translated, it gives CASSLELGTDSPLHF. Variable domain in full (rest from reference TRBV7-9 and TRBJ1-6): DTGVSQNPRHKITKRGQNVTFRCDPISEHNRLYWYRQTLGQGPEFLTYFQNEAQLEKSRLLSDRFSAERPKGSFSTLEIQRTEQGDSAMYLCASSLELGTDSPLHFGNGTRLTVT.

The CDR3 loop reads CAGEGPSSYEQYF. CDR3 DNA sequence: TGTGCCGGGGAGGGGCCTTCCTCCTACGAGCAGTACTTC. The rearrangement joins TRBV30 to TRBJ2-5; 7 bases map to TRBD2. Judging by the DNA end, TRBJ2-7 fits better; the J call may be wrong. Germline V gene sequence: CDR1 GTSNPN, CDR2 SVGIG (reference sequence). The CDR3 totals 13 residues.

With respect to this clone: Other DNA sequences within the sample encode an identical CDR3. The rearrangement joins TRBV28 to TRBJ1-5; the match to TRBD1 covers 8 bases. From germline, CDR1 is MDHEN and CDR2 SYDVKM. The CDR3 spans 15 residues. The V gene end was trimmed by 2 bases and the J gene end by 4 bases; junction bases not matched to a gene: 4. The CDR3 protein is CASSLGTGGNQPQHF. In nucleotides, the CDR3 is TGTGCCAGCAGTTTAGGGACAGGTGGGAATCAGCCCCAGCATTTT.

The rearrangement joins TRBV4-1 to TRBJ2-3; 12 bases are a match to TRBD2. Per germline, CDR1 MGHRA and CDR2 YSYEKL. The J segment lost 5 bases and the V segment lost 0 bases, leaving 3 bases of the junction unmatched. There are 16 residues in the CDR3. The CDR3 region has the DNA TGCGCCAGCAGCCAAGATCTAGCGGGAGGGATAGATACGCAGTATTTT. As protein: CASSQDLAGGIDTQYF.

The chain has TRBV4-1 and TRBJ1-2; D call uncertain. The V gene lost 4 bases and the J gene lost 8 bases, with 17 bases spanning the gap. The CDR3 covers 14 residues. Germline CDR1 MGHRA, CDR2 YSYEKL. CDR3 DNA sequence: TGCGCCAGCAGCCTCCGAGCGGGGTTTGGCGGCTACACCTTC. It specifies CASSLRAGFGGYTF.

The rearrangement joins TRBV4-1 to TRBJ1-4; TRBD1 might be the D (6 bases). V lost 3 bases and J 7 bases, leaving 15 bases between the germline ends. Germline lookup yields CDR1 MGHRA and CDR2 YSYEKL. CDR3 length equals 15 residues. CDR3 nucleotides: TGCGCCAGCAGCCAGGGGACTAGGGGGACTGAAAAACTGTTTTTT. This gives the protein CASSQGTRGTEKLFF.

The chain employs TRBV27 and TRBJ1-5; a possible D gene is TRBD1 (5 bases). The ends were cut back, 3 bases at V and 0 bases at J, with 9 bases in the middle. Germline V gives CDR1 MNHEY, CDR2 SMNVEV (reference sequence). The CDR3 spans 15 residues. The CDR3 loop is CASSFTGDSNQPQHF. For the CDR3, the DNA is TGTGCCAGCAGTTTTACGGGGGATAGCAATCAGCCCCAGCATTTT.

The chain carries TRBV19 and TRBJ2-5; D gene unclear. Trimming removed 5 bases at V and 4 bases at J, with 11 bases between. Germline assignment: CDR1 LNHDA and CDR2 SQIVND (reference sequence). This CDR3 region has 13 residues. In DNA, the CDR3 is TGTGCCAGTAGTGAAAAAGGGCTAGAGACCCAGTACTTC. Translated, it gives CASSEKGLETQYF. Using reference TRBV19 and TRBJ2-5 for the parts outside the CDR3, the full variable domain is DGGITQSPKYLFRKEGQNVTLSCEQNLNHDAMYWYRQDPGQGLRLIYYSQIVNDFQKGDIAEGYSVSREKKESFPLTVTSAQKNPTAFYLCASSEKGLETQYFGPGTRLLVL.

This clone was seen a handful of times. At the DNA level, this CDR3 is encoded by other sequences in the same sample as well. CDR3 DNA sequence: TGTGCCAGCAGTTTTGTCTATAGCAATCAGCCCCAGCATTTT. Translation: CASSFVYSNQPQHF. J is TRBJ1-5 and V is TRBV28, with D hard to call. The CDR3 consists of 14 residues. V was shortened by 3 bases and J by 0 bases, with 6 bases between the two germline ends. Germline CDR1 and CDR2: MDHEN and SYDVKM. Filled out from reference TRBV28 and TRBJ1-5, the complete variable domain reads DVKVTQSSRYLVKRTGEKVFLECVQDMDHENMFWYRQDPGLGLRLIYFSYDVKMKEKGDIPEGYSVSREKKERFSLILESASTNQTSMYLCASSFVYSNQPQHFGDGTRLSIL.

Concerning this clone itself: One junction end does not reproduce the germline sequence, and a read error may be involved. The chain couples TRBV25-1 to TRBJ2-7, with a tentative D call TRBD2 (5 bases). The germline gives CDR1 MGHDK, CDR2 SYGVNS. The CDR3 runs 11 residues. CDR3 region: CASSEGSSLNF. Here the CDR3 DNA reads TGTGCCAGCAGTGAAGGGAGTAGTCTCAACTTC.